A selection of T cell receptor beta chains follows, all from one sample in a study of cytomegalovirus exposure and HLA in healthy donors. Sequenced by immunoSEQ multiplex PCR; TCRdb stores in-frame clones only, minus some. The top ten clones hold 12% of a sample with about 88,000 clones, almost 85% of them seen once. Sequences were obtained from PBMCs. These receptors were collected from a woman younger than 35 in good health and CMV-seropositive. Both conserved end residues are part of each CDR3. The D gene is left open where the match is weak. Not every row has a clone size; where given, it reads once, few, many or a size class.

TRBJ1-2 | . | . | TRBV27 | TGTGCCAGCAGTTCCCGGAGAGAGTATGGCTACACCTTC | CASSSRREYGYTF
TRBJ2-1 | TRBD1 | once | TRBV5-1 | TGCGCCAGCAGCCAGGACCCAACAGGGGCTGGGGATGAGCAGTTCTTC | CASSQDPTGAGDEQFF
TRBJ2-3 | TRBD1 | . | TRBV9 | TGTGCCAGCAGCGTGGGGACAGGGGGAGGAGATACGCAGTATTTT | CASSVGTGGGDTQYF
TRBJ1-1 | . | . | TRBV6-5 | TGTGCCAGCAGTTACGCCCGGGGGGGGAGGGCTTTCTTT | CASSYARGGRAFF
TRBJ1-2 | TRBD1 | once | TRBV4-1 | TGCGCCAGCAGCCAAGAGGGACAGTCCTATGGCTACACCTTC | CASSQEGQSYGYTF
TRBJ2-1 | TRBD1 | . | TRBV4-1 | TGCGCCAGCAGCCGGCCCAGGACAGGGGGCAATGAGCAGTTCTTC | CASSRPRTGGNEQFF
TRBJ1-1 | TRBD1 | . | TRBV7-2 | TGTGCCAGCAGCCCAAGACAGGGACTTGGGACTGAAGCTTTCTTT | CASSPRQGLGTEAFF
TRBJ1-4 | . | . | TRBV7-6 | TGTGCCAGCAGCTTAAGCGGGGCCCAAAATGAAAAACTGTTTTTT | CASSLSGAQNEKLFF
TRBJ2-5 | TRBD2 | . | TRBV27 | TGTGCCAGCCTGGGACTAGCGGGCCAAGAGACCCAGTACTTC | CASLGLAGQETQYF
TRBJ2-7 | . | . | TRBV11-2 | TGTGCCAGCAGCTTAGAGGAGGGTTCGTGGGACGGACTTTACGAGCAGTACTTC | CASSLEEGSWDGLYEQYF
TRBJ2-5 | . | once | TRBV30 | TGTACCCTGGGAGGATGGGGGGAGACCCAGTACTTC | CTLGGWGETQYF